This T cell receptor (beta chain) is drawn from a study of cytomegalovirus exposure and HLA in healthy donors (dated by TCRdb to the late 2010s). Looking at the study overall: In an earlier analysis of approximately 500 of the donors, around 300 Gb of sequence data and 120 million or so unique TCR beta sequences from about 179 million T cells were reported. The study aimed to test whether signatures of past pathogen exposure could be identified by cataloging public T cell receptors. Of the approximately 370 genotyped donors, 65% to 90% were placed in the genetic ancestry cluster associated with self-reported Caucasian donors. The study used immunosequencing to profile the T cell repertoires of 666 subjects and linked those repertoires to cytomegalovirus serostatus. On average, over 200,000 unique TCR beta nucleotide sequences were sequenced per donor among 398 genotyped donors of the cohort, with roughly 18% of those sequences being non-productive. Roughly 300 gigabases of sequencing data and around 90 million unique TCR sequences made up an early release that covered under 750 HLA-typed donors. In the later analysis, no new phenotypic data were used to find candidate immune exposures; instead, reliance was placed on TCR beta sequences and their occurrence across donors. High-throughput TCR immunosequencing, statistical association of individual TCRs with disease status, and machine learning were combined to predict cytomegalovirus infection status. Because of strong linkage in the cohort, a handful of DR-DQ haplotypes were treated as single units for association and clustering. The number of typed donors differed by locus: about 620-640 for A, B, C, DRB1 and DQB1; 500 to 550 for DQA1; 606 for DPA1; and about 450 for DPB1. A later analysis re-examined previously published TCR beta repertoires from 610 or so donors and added high-resolution HLA genotyping to investigate patterns of TCR occurrence. Along with the approximately 650-subject first cohort, a separate validation cohort of about 110 different subjects was used. Every discovery cohort repertoire had been produced on one sequencing platform. An earlier analysis of some 500 of the donors used high-throughput TCR beta sequencing to judge whether each TCR beta V gene segment behaved as functional or pseudogenic. In a later genetic analysis, genome-wide SNP genotypes for about 60% of the 666 donors were used, and that subset was treated as a discovery cohort. Alongside the repertoire data, information on donor age, sex, ethnicity and CMV serostatus was compiled. Class I and class II HLA loci were covered by the typing at four-digit resolution.

According to the germline V gene, CDR1 reads KGHSH and CDR2 reads LQKENI. The CDR3 sequence holds 14 residues, the cysteine and phenylalanine included. Only the CDR3 region is kept as DNA, spanning 42 bases read in frame from base 1. Compared with germline, V lacks 2 bases and J lacks 6 bases; bases without a gene match: 4. The cohort was made up of about 610 healthy bone marrow donors. At the time of sampling, all cohort members were nominally healthy, though unrecorded immune exposures were likely present. The donor was CMV seronegative and belonged to the group of over 300 seronegative cohort members. Every donor gave a peripheral blood sample, and the peripheral blood mononuclear cells from that sample were used for TCR beta sequencing. The Qiagen DNeasy Blood Extraction Kit was used to extract genomic DNA from the blood cell samples. On the study overall, not on this receptor specifically: Compared with equally common non-associated chains, HLA-associated TCR beta chains in a later analysis were more clonally expanded and had lower generation probabilities. The 87-base-pair reads could not distinguish some IMGT-functional V segments, including TRBV6-2 and TRBV6-3, so those segments were excluded. A further reported finding was that TCR beta sequences accurately predicted the HLA-A and HLA-B alleles for most subjects in the first cohort. Most TCR sequences were seen in very few donors, while some public TCRs were found in many individuals. In both the original and validation cohorts, the classifier was reported to diagnose cytomegalovirus status with high specificity and sensitivity. In this cohort, only TCR beta chains were sequenced, and detectable features were limited by the absence of alpha or paired-chain data. A later analysis reported that several top co-occurrence clusters appeared linked to parvovirus B19, influenza, CMV and Epstein-Barr virus. For the cohort, immune exposure information was limited to CMV serostatus. Roughly uniform sequencing depth across donors was assumed in presence/absence analyses, although this assumption may not hold. The sequencing pipeline was judged likely to have produced a cluster of highly shared sequence variants as a technical artifact. The study gave a list of around 170 TCR beta chains associated with cytomegalovirus. In an earlier analysis of several hundred of the donors, most TCR beta V segments were observed in productive rearrangements about 87% or about 30% of the time, broadly matching IMGT annotations. It was suggested by the authors that the approach could potentially be generalized to other disease states and immunological phenotypes. When HLA alleles, especially DR and DQ, strongly co-occurred, TCR associations were difficult to assign to individual alleles. Because counts were too low, roughly 18 rarely observed V segments, including chromosome 9 orphons, were left out of the earlier analysis of about 500 of the donors. In a later genetic analysis, fewer N-insertions in productive TCRs were reported among donors in an Asian-associated ancestry cluster than the approximately 710-donor mean. A few of the identified cytomegalovirus-associated TCR beta chains were confirmed in vitro to be specific for cytomegalovirus antigens. In a later analysis, most CMV-associated TCR beta chains were found to appear HLA-restricted, with HLA associations seemingly driven largely by CMV exposure. V-gene and J-gene trimming of TCR beta chains was associated with a missense DCLRE1C variant in a later genetic analysis, and the association was replicated in an independent cohort. At a false discovery rate of 0.05, a later analysis linked around 15,000 TCR beta sequences to specific HLA alleles. According to a later analysis, TCR association rates differed among HLA loci, with DRB1 alleles showing the most associated TCRs and HLA-C alleles showing the fewest. Linkage disequilibrium might explain the correlated functional status among segregating V segments, but an unknown experimental factor could not be excluded. Because HLA typing was unavailable for some donors at each locus, only the typed subset was used in association tests.

Library preparation was by the immunoSEQ multiplex PCR assay. The multiplex PCR relied on a mix of 60 forward primers for TCR Vbeta segments and 13 reverse primers for TCR Jbeta segments. Amplification of the CDR3 region of rearranged TCR beta genes was performed with a multiplex PCR assay on genomic DNA. The amplified TCR beta libraries were sequenced on the Illumina HiSeq System as 87-base-pair reads. In the paper's pipeline: A later analysis counted 75 million to 100 million unique TCR beta chains across the 700 or so repertoires, and some 11 million of these chains were shared by at least two donors. A nearest-neighbor algorithm error-corrected the raw reads and collapsed the reads into unique sequences, merging closely related sequences to remove PCR and sequencing errors. V, D and J gene segments were assigned by aligning CDR3 sequences to IMGT reference sequences. For a sequence to be retained, a match of at least six nucleotides was required to both a V gene segment and a J gene segment. A rearrangement counted as productive if the CDR3 had no stop codons and remained in frame with V and J, and every other rearrangement counted as non-productive. CDR3 was defined by IMGT convention, running from the second conserved V-encoded cysteine to the conserved J-encoded phenylalanine. Sequences without an unambiguous match to a single V gene segment were excluded from the earlier analysis of a few hundred of the donors. In an earlier analysis of 587 of the donors, a V segment was called functional when productive rearrangements were above 56.7%, and segregating when the standard deviation between donors exceeded 5%. A statistical classification framework was built for diagnosing cytomegalovirus status from the catalog of TCR beta chain sequences. In a later analysis, V and J genes were assigned by comparing TCR nucleotide sequences against IMGT/GENE-DB human TR gene sequences. In a later analysis, CDR3 sequences and most-parsimonious VDJ recombination scenarios were assigned using the TCRdist pipeline. In a later analysis, every TCR beta chain was defined by the combination of its CDR3 amino acid sequence and its V-gene family, and reads without a unique V-gene family were dropped. As a way to deal with suspected cross-contamination and a sequencing artifact, a later analysis dropped more than 500 nucleotide sequences that were highly shared and had low generation probability. In a later analysis, a clonal expansion index was calculated for each public chain from normalized within-repertoire ranks of inferred template counts. In a later analysis, generation probabilities were computed with a VDJ recombination model fitted to out-of-frame rearrangements, and the resulting probabilities were checked against IGoR. In a later analysis, TCR-TCR, TCR-HLA and TCR-CMV co-occurrence was scored with hypergeometric tests, and a repertoire-size bias correction was applied to TCR pairs. A later analysis estimated false discovery rates by permuting HLA or CMV assignments 20 times. A later analysis grouped co-occurring TCRs with DBSCAN, adding TCRdist sequence similarity when clustering within HLA-allele-positive subsets. Repertoires with fewer than 30,000 or more than 120,000 public chains were left out of co-occurrence clustering, as were four to six repertoires with anomalous nucleotide sharing. TCRdb took over this immuneACCESS table, retaining in-frame rearrangements with V and J assigned. Such tables are incomplete; in checked studies, under half of the missing clones stem from an unresolved V gene, and the remainder is unexplained. V and J calls plus clone size are reproduced from that table; the DNA served to infer D and trimming. The sample includes around 150,000 clones, with roughly 80% observed a single time. The ten largest clones represent roughly 2% of the sample.

This clone was counted between two and nine times. What antigen it recognizes has not been identified. No quality values exist for individual bases; no much larger clone is one base distant. Recombination joined TRBV18 with TRBJ2-1; 7 of the junction bases match TRBD2. Source material: PBMCs. The receptor was isolated from a female donor in good health and CMV-seronegative. The bases are TGTGCCAGCTCACCAGGGAGCGGGATCAATGAGCAGTTCTTC. This gives the protein CASSPGSGINEQFF.